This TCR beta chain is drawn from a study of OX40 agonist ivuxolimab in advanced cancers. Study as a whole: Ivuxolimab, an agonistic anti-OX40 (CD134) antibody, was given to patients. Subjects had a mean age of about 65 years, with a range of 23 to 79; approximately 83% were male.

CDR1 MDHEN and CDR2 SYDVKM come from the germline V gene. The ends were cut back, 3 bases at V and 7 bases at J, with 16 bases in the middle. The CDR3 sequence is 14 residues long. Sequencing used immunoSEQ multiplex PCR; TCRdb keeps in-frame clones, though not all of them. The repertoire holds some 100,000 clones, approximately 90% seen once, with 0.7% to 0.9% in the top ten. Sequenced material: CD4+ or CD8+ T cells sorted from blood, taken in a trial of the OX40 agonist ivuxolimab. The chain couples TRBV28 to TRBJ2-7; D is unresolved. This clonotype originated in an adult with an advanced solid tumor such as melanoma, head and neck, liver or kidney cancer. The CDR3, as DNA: TGTGCCAGCAGTTTGGGTTCCACCGGATGGGAGCAGTACTTC. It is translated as CASSLGSTGWEQYF.